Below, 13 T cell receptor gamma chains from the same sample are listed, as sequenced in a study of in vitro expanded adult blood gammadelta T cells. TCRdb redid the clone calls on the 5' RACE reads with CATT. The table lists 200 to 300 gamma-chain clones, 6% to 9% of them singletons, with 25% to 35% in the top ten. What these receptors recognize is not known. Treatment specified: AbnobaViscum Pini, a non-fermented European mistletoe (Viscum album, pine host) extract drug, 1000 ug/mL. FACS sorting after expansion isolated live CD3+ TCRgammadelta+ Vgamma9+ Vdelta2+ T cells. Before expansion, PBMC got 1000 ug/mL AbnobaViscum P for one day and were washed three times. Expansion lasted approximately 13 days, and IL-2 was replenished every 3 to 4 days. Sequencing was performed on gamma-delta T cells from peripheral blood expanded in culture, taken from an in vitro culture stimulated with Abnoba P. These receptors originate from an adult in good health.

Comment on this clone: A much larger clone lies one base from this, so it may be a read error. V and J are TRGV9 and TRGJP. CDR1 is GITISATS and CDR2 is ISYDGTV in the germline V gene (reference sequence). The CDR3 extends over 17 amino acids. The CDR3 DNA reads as TGTGCCTTGTGGGAGGTGCAGGTGGGGTTGGGCAAAAGAATCAAGGTATTT. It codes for CALWEVQVGLGKRIKVF.

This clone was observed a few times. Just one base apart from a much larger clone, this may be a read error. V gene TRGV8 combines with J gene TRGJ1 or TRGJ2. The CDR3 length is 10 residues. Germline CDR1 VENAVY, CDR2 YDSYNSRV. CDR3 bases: TGTGCCACCTGGGATCTGGAGAAAATCTTT. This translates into CATWDLEKIF.

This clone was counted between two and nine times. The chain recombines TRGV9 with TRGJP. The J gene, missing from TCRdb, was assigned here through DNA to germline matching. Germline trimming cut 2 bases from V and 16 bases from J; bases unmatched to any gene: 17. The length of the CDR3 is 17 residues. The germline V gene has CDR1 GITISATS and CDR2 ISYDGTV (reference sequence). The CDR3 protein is CALWEAQELGKKKIKVF. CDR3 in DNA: TGTGCCTTGTGGGAGGCGCAAGAGTTGGGCAAAAAAAAAATCAAGGTATTT.

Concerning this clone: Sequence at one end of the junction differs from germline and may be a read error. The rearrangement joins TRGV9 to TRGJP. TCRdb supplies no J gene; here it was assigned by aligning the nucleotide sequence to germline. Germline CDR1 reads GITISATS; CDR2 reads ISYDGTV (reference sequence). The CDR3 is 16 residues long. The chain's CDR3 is CALWSGQGLGKKIKVF. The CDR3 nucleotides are TGTGCCTTGTGGTCAGGACAAGGGTTGGGCAAAAAAATCAAGGTATTT.

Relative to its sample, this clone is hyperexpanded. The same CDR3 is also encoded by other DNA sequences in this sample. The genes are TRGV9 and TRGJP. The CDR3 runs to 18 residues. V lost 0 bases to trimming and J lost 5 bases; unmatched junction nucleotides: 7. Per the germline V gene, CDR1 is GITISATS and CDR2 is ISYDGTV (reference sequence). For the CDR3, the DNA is TGTGCCTTGTGGGAGGTGCTTATCGAAGAGTTGGGCAAAAAAATCAAGGTATTT. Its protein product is CALWEVLIEELGKKIKVF.

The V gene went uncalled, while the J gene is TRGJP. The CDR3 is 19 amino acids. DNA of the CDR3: TGTGCCTTGTGGGAGGTGCTTATCGAAGAGTTGGGAAAAAAAAAAATCAAGGTATTT. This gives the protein CALWEVLIEELGKKKIKVF.

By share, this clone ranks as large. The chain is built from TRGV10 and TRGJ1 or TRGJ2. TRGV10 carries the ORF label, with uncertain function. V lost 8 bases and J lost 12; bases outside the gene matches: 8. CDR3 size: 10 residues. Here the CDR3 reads CAAWDSGKLF. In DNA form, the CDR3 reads TGTGCTGCGTGGGATTCGGGGAAACTCTTT.

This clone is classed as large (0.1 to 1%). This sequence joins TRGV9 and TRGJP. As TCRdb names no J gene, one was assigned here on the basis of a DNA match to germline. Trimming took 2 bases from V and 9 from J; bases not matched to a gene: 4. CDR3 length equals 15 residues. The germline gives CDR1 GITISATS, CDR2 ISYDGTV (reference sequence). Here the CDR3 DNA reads TGTGCCTTGTGGGAGGCGGGGTTGGGCAAAAAAATCAAGGTATTT. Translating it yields CALWEAGLGKKIKVF.

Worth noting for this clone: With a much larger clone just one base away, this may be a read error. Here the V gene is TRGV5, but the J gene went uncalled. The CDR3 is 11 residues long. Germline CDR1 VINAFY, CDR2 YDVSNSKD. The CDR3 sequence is CATWDRPQKIF. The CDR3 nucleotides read TGTGCCACCTGGGACAGGCCCCAGAAAATCTTT.

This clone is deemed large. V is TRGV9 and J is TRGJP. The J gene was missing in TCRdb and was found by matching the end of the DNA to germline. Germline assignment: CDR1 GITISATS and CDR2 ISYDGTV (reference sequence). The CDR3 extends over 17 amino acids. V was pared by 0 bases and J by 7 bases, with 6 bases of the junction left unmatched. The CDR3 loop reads CALWEVRDELGKKIKVF. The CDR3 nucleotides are TGTGCCTTGTGGGAGGTGCGGGACGAGTTGGGCAAAAAAATCAAGGTATTT.

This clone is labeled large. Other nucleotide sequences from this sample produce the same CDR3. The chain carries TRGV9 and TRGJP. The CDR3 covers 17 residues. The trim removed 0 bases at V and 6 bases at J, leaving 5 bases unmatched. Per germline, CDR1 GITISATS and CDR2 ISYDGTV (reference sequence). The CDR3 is CALWEVQRELGKKIKVF. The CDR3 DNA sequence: TGTGCCTTGTGGGAGGTGCAGCGAGAGTTGGGCAAAAAAATCAAGGTATTT.

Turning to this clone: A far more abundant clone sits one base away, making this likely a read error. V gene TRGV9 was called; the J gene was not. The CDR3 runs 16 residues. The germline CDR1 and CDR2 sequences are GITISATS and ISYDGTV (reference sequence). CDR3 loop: CALWEAQELGKKIRVF. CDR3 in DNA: TGTGCCTTGTGGGAGGCCCAAGAGTTGGGCAAAAAAATCAGGGTATTT.

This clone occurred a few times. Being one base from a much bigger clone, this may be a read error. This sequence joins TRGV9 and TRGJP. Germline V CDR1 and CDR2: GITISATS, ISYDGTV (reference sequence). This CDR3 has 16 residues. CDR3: CALWEVPGLGKKVKVF. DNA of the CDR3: TGTGCCTTGTGGGAGGTGCCGGGGTTGGGCAAAAAAGTCAAGGTATTT.